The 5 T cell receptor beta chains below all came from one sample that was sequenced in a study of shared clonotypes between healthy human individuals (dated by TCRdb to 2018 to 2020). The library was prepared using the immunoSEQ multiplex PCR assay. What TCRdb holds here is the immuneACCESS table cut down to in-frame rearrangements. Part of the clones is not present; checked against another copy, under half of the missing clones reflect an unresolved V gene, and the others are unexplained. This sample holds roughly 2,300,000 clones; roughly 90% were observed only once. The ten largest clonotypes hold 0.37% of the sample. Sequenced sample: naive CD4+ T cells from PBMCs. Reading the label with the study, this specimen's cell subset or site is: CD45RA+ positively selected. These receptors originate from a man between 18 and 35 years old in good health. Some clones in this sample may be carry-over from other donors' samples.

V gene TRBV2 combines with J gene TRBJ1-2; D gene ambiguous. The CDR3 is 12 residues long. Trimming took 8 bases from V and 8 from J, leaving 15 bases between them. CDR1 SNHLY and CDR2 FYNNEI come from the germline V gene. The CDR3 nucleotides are TGTGCCAGCGGAGACTACGTCGGGGGCTACACCTTC. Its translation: CASGDYVGGYTF.

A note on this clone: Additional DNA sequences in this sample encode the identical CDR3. CDR3 bases: TGCGCCAGCAGCTTGGGTACGCAAGAGACCCAGTACTTC. Protein sequence: CASSLGTQETQYF. This sequence joins TRBV5-1 and TRBJ2-5; D uncertain. V gave up 0 bases and J gave up 2 bases, with 5 bases separating them. This CDR3 has 13 residues. CDR1 is SGHRS, CDR2 YFSETQ, per germline.

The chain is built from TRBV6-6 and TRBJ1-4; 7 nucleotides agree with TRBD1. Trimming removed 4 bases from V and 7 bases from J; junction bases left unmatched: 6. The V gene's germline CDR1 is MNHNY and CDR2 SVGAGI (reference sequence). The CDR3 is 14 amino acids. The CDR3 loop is CASSFDGQAEKLFF. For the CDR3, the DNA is TGTGCCAGCAGTTTCGACGGACAGGCTGAAAAACTGTTTTTT.

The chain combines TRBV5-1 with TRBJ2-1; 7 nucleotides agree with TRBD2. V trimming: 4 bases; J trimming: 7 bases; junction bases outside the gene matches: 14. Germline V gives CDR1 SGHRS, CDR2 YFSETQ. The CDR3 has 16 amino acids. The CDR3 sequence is CASSPQVAGESNEQFF. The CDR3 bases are TGCGCCAGCAGCCCCCAGGTCGCGGGAGAGTCAAATGAGCAGTTCTTC.

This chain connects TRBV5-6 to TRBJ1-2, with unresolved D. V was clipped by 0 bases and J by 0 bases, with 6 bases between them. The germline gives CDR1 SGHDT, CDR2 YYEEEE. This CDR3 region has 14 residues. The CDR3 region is CASSLGQPNYGYTF. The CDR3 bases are TGTGCCAGCAGCTTGGGGCAGCCTAACTATGGCTACACCTTC.